The 27 T cell receptor beta chains below were found in one sample sequenced in a study of blood T cell repertoires in COVID-19. Clones were sequenced by immunoSEQ multiplex PCR, and TCRdb holds only the in-frame ones, with some missing. The data hold 55,000 to 75,000 clones, with 81% observed a single time. Sequencing was done on a sample of peripheral blood. All receptors derive from a human donor in a cohort sampled during active COVID-19.

This clone was seen once. V and J are TRBV29-1 and TRBJ2-7; 8 positions agree with TRBD2. CDR1 is SQVTM, CDR2 ANQGSEA, per germline. V was pared by 0 bases and J by 6 bases, with 7 bases of the junction left unmatched. The CDR3 length is 14 residues. The CDR3 region is CSVEEPGLEGEQYF. DNA of the CDR3: TGCAGCGTTGAAGAACCGGGACTAGAGGGCGAGCAGTACTTC.

This clone is categorized as medium-sized. The chain employs TRBV15 and TRBJ1-6, with 9 bases that match TRBD1. CDR1 and CDR2 from the germline V gene are LNHNV and YYDKDF (reference sequence). The CDR3 length is 15 residues. V gave up 4 bases and J gave up 10 bases; unmatched junction bases: 8. CDR3 bases: TGTGCCACCAGCAAGGGACAGGGAATGTACTCACCCCTCCACTTT. The encoded protein is CATSKGQGMYSPLHF.

This clone was observed a single time. The chain carries TRBV11-2 and TRBJ2-1, with D possibly being TRBD2 (5 bases). Trimming removed 7 bases from V and 2 bases from J, with 18 bases in between. CDR1 and CDR2 (germline): SGHAT, FQNNGV. The CDR3 totals 16 residues. The CDR3 spells CASTHPAPGTYNEQFF. In DNA, the CDR3 is TGTGCCAGCACCCACCCCGCTCCGGGGACCTACAATGAGCAGTTCTTC.

The V gene is TRBV9, the J gene TRBJ1-3, with D maybe TRBD1 (5 bases). Between the trimmed V and J ends, which lost 3 bases and 0 bases, there was a span of 10 bases. Germline V lookup: CDR1 SGDLS, CDR2 YYNGEE. This CDR3 is built from 15 residues. The DNA of the CDR3 is TGTGCCAGCAGCGCGACAGTGGCCTCTGGAAACACCATATATTTT. Protein sequence: CASSATVASGNTIYF.

The rearrangement uses TRBV11-2 and TRBJ2-1; perhaps TRBD1 as D (5 bases). The CDR3 length is 17 residues. With 1 base removed from V and 1 base from J, the gap between germline ends came to 14 bases. CDR1 SGHAT and CDR2 FQNNGV come from the germline V gene. CDR3 DNA: TGTGCCAGCAGCTTAGTGGCAGGGTTTGGGTCCTACAATGAGCAGTTCTTC. Translated: CASSLVAGFGSYNEQFF.

The chain employs TRBV11-2 and TRBJ2-7; 11 bases match TRBD1. V lost 6 bases, J lost 7 bases, and 11 bases stayed unmatched. CDR1 SGHAT and CDR2 FQNNGV come from the germline V gene. This CDR3 contains 15 residues. As DNA, the CDR3 is TGTGCCAGCAGTTCCCTGGGACAGGGGGTTGGTGAGCAGTACTTC. Protein sequence: CASSSLGQGVGEQYF. Together with reference TRBV11-2 and TRBJ2-7, the CDR3 gives the full variable domain: EAGVAQSPRYKIIEKRQSVAFWCNPISGHATLYWYQQILGQGPKLLIQFQNNGVVDDSQLPKDRFSAERLKGVDSTLKIQPAKLEDSAVYLCASSSLGQGVGEQYFGPGTRLTVT.

The CDR3: CAAQDRGRNQYF. The DNA of the CDR3 is TGTGCCGCCCAAGACAGGGGGCGTAATCAGTACTTC. V gene TRBV10-3 combines with J gene TRBJ2-7; 10 nucleotides agree with TRBD1. The trim removed 11 bases at V and 10 bases at J, leaving 11 bases unmatched. There are 12 residues in the CDR3. Germline assignment: CDR1 ENHRY and CDR2 SYGVKD.

V is TRBV6-5 and J is TRBJ1-2; D is undetermined. Looked up from germline, CDR1 is MNHEY and CDR2 is SVGAGI. This CDR3 comprises 13 residues. Trimming pared 6 bases from V and 5 bases from J, leaving 13 bases between. The CDR3 loop reads CASSPSGLYGYTF. In DNA form, the CDR3 reads TGTGCCAGCAGCCCCTCCGGTCTTTATGGCTACACCTTC.

This clone was detected once. The CDR3 DNA reads TGTGCCAGCAATCCGGCAGAACGACAGGGAGCGGCTTTCTTT. Amino acids: CASNPAERQGAAFF. The rearrangement links TRBV6-6 to TRBJ1-1; 7 bases line up with TRBD1. This CDR3 is 14 amino acids long. With 7 bases clipped from V and 11 bases from J, the junction kept 16 bases outside the gene matches. The germline gives CDR1 MNHNY, CDR2 SVGAGI (reference sequence).

V gene TRBV6-5 combines with J gene TRBJ1-3, with 7 nucleotides matching TRBD1. The CDR3 has 14 amino acids. With 6 bases clipped from V and 2 bases from J, the junction kept 4 bases outside the gene matches. Germline V lookup: CDR1 MNHEY, CDR2 SVGAGI. The CDR3 loop reads CASRDRRPGNTIYF. For the CDR3, the DNA is TGTGCCAGCAGGGACAGGAGACCTGGAAACACCATATATTTT.

The V gene is TRBV28, the J gene TRBJ2-3; TRBD2 matches 10 bases. After removal of 2 bases from V and 5 bases from J, the junction contained 7 bases not matched to a gene. CDR1 is MDHEN, CDR2 SYDVKM, per germline. The CDR3 spans 16 residues. The DNA of the CDR3 is TGTGCCAGCAGTTTACAGGTGTCTAGCGGGAGAGATACGCAGTATTTT. Translated: CASSLQVSSGRDTQYF.

The CDR3 here is CASIGGLSGRAGNEQFF. CDR3 bases: TGTGCCAGCATAGGGGGCCTGAGCGGGAGGGCCGGTAATGAGCAGTTCTTC. The chain recombines TRBV25-1 with TRBJ2-1; 10 bases map to TRBD2. The germline gives CDR1 MGHDK, CDR2 SYGVNS. The CDR3 is 17 residues long. V shed 7 bases and J 7 bases; nucleotides not matched to a gene: 16.

V usage is TRBV11-2 and J usage is TRBJ1-1; unclear D gene. Germline CDR1 is SGHAT and CDR2 is FQNNGV. The CDR3 is 13 amino acids. V dropped 5 bases and J dropped 0 bases, with 7 bases sitting between them. The CDR3 region has the DNA TGTGCCAGCAGCCCTCAGGTGAACACTGAAGCTTTCTTT. It encodes CASSPQVNTEAFF.

This clone was recorded once. The genes are TRBV6-1 and TRBJ2-5; TRBD1 aligns across 8 bases. V was clipped by 2 bases and J by 2 bases; unmatched bases: 1. Germline CDR1 is MNHNS and CDR2 is SASEGT. This CDR3 contains 14 residues. The CDR3 protein is CASSEQGAQETQYF. The CDR3 bases are TGTGCCAGCAGTGAACAGGGGGCACAAGAGACCCAGTACTTC.

The CDR3 DNA reads as TGTGCCAGCAGTTTAAGGTACGCCCCGGGGGGTGAAAAACTGTTTTTT. It encodes CASSLRYAPGGEKLFF. The chain combines TRBV27 with TRBJ1-4; D is perhaps TRBD1 (5 bases). The germline CDR1 and CDR2 sequences are MNHEY and SMNVEV (reference sequence). The CDR3 runs 16 residues. V was shortened by 2 bases and J by 7 bases, with 17 bases between the two germline ends.

The genes are TRBV28 and TRBJ2-2; 11 bases align to TRBD2. The trim removed 7 bases at V and 7 bases at J, leaving 11 bases unmatched. The CDR3 runs to 16 residues. Germline lookup yields CDR1 MDHEN and CDR2 SYDVKM. The CDR3 sequence is CASTLFTGTSGGELFF. CDR3 nucleotide sequence: TGTGCCAGCACTCTATTCACCGGGACTAGCGGCGGGGAGCTGTTTTTT.

The genes are TRBV6-1 and TRBJ1-1; D is possibly TRBD1 (6 bases). Per the germline V gene, CDR1 is MNHNS and CDR2 is SASEGT. Trimming took off 2 bases at V and 1 base at J, with 11 bases between the two ends. The CDR3 is made up of 15 amino acids. In nucleotides, the CDR3 is TGTGCCAGCAGTGAACCCGGACAGCGGAACACTGAAGCTTTCTTT. Translating gives CASSEPGQRNTEAFF.

J is TRBJ2-3 and V is TRBV7-6; TRBD2 matches 8 bases. V gave up 3 bases and J gave up 2 bases; unmatched junction bases: 13. This CDR3 is built from 18 residues. CDR1 is SGHVS and CDR2 is FNYEAQ in the germline V gene. In DNA, the CDR3 is TGTGCCAGCAGCTTCAGGGCAGCTAGCGGGTTATACACAGATACGCAGTATTTT. Translating gives CASSFRAASGLYTDTQYF. The complete variable domain, with remaining parts taken from reference TRBV7-6 and TRBJ2-3, reads GAGVSQSPRYKVTKRGQDVALRCDPISGHVSLYWYRQALGQGPEFLTYFNYEAQQDKSGLPNDRFSAERPEGSISTLTIQRTEQRDSAMYRCASSFRAASGLYTDTQYFGPGTRLTVL.

CDR3 coding DNA: TGCGCCAGCAGCTCAACAGGGTCGAAAGGTGAAAAACTGTTTTTT. This codes for CASSSTGSKGEKLFF. This chain connects TRBV5-1 to TRBJ1-4; D possibly corresponds to TRBD1 (6 bases). CDR1 is SGHRS, CDR2 YFSETQ, per germline. The CDR3 length is 15 residues. With 3 bases removed from V and 7 bases from J, the gap between germline ends came to 16 bases. The full variable domain, rest sourced from reference TRBV5-1 and TRBJ1-4, is KAGVTQTPRYLIKTRGQQVTLSCSPISGHRSVSWYQQTPGQGLQFLFEYFSETQRNKGNFPGRFSGRQFSNSRSEMNVSTLELGDSALYLCASSSTGSKGEKLFFGSGTQLSVL.

This chain joins TRBV18 and TRBJ2-7; TRBD1 matches 7 bases. This CDR3 is built from 16 residues. Looked up from germline, CDR1 is KGHSH and CDR2 is LQKENI. Losses at the gene ends were 3 bases for V and 4 bases for J; bases not matched to a gene: 12. DNA of the CDR3: TGTGCCAGCTCACCGGGGAGCTCCGGGACAGTGTACGAGCAGTACTTC. Translated, it gives CASSPGSSGTVYEQYF.

This clone was detected a few times. CDR3 bases: TGTGCCACAGCCAAAGGGGGAATAGCCAAAAACATTCAGTACTTC. It translates to CATAKGGIAKNIQYF. The chain recombines TRBV15 with TRBJ2-4, with D perhaps matching TRBD1 (6 bases). The CDR3 has 15 residues. Germline CDR1 and CDR2: LNHNV and YYDKDF (reference sequence). Between the trimmed V and J ends, which lost 9 bases and 0 bases, there was a span of 15 bases.

The gene calls are TRBV5-1 and TRBJ2-7; a weak D match, TRBD2 (6 bases). Deletions cut 5 bases from V and 4 bases from J, with 19 bases between. Germline values: CDR1 SGHRS, CDR2 YFSETQ. CDR3 length equals 15 residues. The chain's CDR3 is CASRGGSGSGYEQYF. Here the CDR3 DNA reads TGCGCCAGCAGGGGAGGATCCGGGAGTGGGTACGAGCAGTACTTC.

J is TRBJ2-1 and V is TRBV6-5; the D is unclear. Looked up from germline, CDR1 is MNHEY and CDR2 is SVGAGI. V was trimmed by 8 bases and J by 4 bases, leaving 6 bases between them. CDR3 length equals 11 residues. CDR3 in amino acids: CASHRYNEQFF. The CDR3, as DNA: TGTGCCAGCCACAGATACAATGAGCAGTTCTTC.

The rearrangement joins TRBV10-3 to TRBJ1-4; 11 positions agree with TRBD1. The length of the CDR3 is 14 residues. Losses at the gene ends were 6 bases for V and 8 bases for J; bases not matched to a gene: 5. Germline values: CDR1 ENHRY, CDR2 SYGVKD. Written as DNA, the CDR3 is TGTGCCATCAGCGGACAGGGGGCGAACGAAAAACTGTTTTTT. As protein: CAISGQGANEKLFF.

J is TRBJ1-1 and V is TRBV6-5; D ambiguous. The CDR3 totals 15 residues. Germline CDR1 MNHEY, CDR2 SVGAGI. V lost 3 bases, J lost 4 bases, and 15 bases lay in between. The CDR3 protein is CASSYQSGRGTEAFF. Here the CDR3 DNA reads TGTGCCAGCAGTTATCAATCCGGGCGGGGCACTGAAGCTTTCTTT.

The CDR3 sequence is CASSSRGSGSPLHF. CDR3 sequence (DNA): TGTGCCAGCAGCTCAAGGGGTAGCGGTTCACCCCTCCACTTT. The gene calls are TRBV7-9 and TRBJ1-6; maybe TRBD1 (5 bases). The CDR3 has 14 residues. V dropped 4 bases and J dropped 9 bases, with 13 bases sitting between them. The germline CDR1 and CDR2 sequences are SEHNR and FQNEAQ (reference sequence).

This clone occurred a few times. This chain connects TRBV6-2 or TRBV6-3 to TRBJ2-3; 7 nucleotides line up with TRBD2. Germline CDR1 MNHEY, CDR2 SVGEGT. The CDR3 extends over 15 amino acids. V was clipped by 0 bases and J by 0 bases; unmatched bases: 0. CDR3 in amino acids: CASSYSSGSTDTQYF. DNA for the CDR3: TGTGCCAGCAGTTACTCTAGCGGGAGCACAGATACGCAGTATTTT.